A selection of T cell receptor beta chains follows, all from one sample in a study of OX40 agonist ivuxolimab in advanced cancers. Using immunoSEQ multiplex PCR, the repertoire was profiled, and TCRdb retains in-frame clones only, with some absent. The table records tens of thousands of clones, 70% to 90% of them present only once. Here the sequenced sample was CD4+ or CD8+ T cells sorted from blood, taken in a trial of the OX40 agonist ivuxolimab. The receptors stem from an adult with an advanced solid tumor such as melanoma, head and neck, liver or kidney cancer. The CDR3 runs from the conserved cysteine through the conserved F or W. A D gene is named only where the DNA matches it firmly. Part of the rows lack a size; the others show once, few, many or a class for expanded clones.

j_gene | v_gene | d_gene | abundance | CDR3aa | CDR3nt
TRBJ2-1 | TRBV4-3 | - | - | CASSQDRWLYNEQFF | TGCGCCAGCAGCCAAGATAGGTGGCTCTATAATGAGCAGTTCTTC
TRBJ1-1 | TRBV7-9 | - | - | CASSLITGTEAFF | TGTGCCAGCAGCTTAATAACGGGGACTGAAGCTTTCTTT
TRBJ1-4 | TRBV19 | - | - | CASSIKKASNEKLFF | TGTGCCAGTAGTATAAAGAAGGCTTCTAATGAAAAACTGTTTTTT
TRBJ2-1 | TRBV14 | TRBD2 | - | CASSSTSGGTYNEQFF | TGTGCCAGCAGCTCAACTAGCGGGGGTACCTACAATGAGCAGTTCTTC
TRBJ2-2 | TRBV11-3 | - | - | CASSLAFTGELFF | TGTGCCAGCAGCTTAGCGTTCACCGGGGAGCTGTTTTTT
TRBJ1-2 | TRBV9 | - | - | CASSVEQGLGGYTF | TGTGCCAGCAGCGTAGAACAGGGTCTGGGAGGCTACACCTTC
TRBJ1-1 | TRBV19 | - | - | CASTIGGRDTEAFF | TGTGCCAGTACTATCGGGGGGCGAGACACTGAAGCTTTCTTT
TRBJ1-3 | TRBV4-1 | - | - | CASSQDSVLGIGNTIYF | TGCGCCAGCAGCCAAGATAGCGTTTTGGGAATCGGAAACACCATATATTTT
TRBJ1-6 | TRBV13 | - | - | CASSLKSGSNSPLHF | TGTGCCAGCAGCTTAAAGTCAGGGTCTAATTCACCCCTCCACTTT
TRBJ1-2 | TRBV7-6 | - | - | CASSLEPGYGYTF | TGTGCCAGCAGCTTAGAACCCGGCTATGGCTACACCTTC
TRBJ1-1 | TRBV5-1 | - | - | CASSLGRLNTEAFF | TGCGCCAGCAGCTTGGGCCGGTTGAACACTGAAGCTTTCTTT
TRBJ1-4 | TRBV27 | TRBD1 | - | CASSYSRDRGEKLFF | TGTGCCAGCAGTTACTCCCGGGACAGAGGCGAAAAACTGTTTTTT
TRBJ2-5 | TRBV7-2 | - | - | CASSLESRAGETQYF | TGTGCCAGCAGCTTAGAGTCCAGGGCGGGGGAGACCCAGTACTTC
TRBJ1-4 | TRBV6-5 | TRBD1 | - | CASSPQGIGEKLFF | TGTGCCAGCAGTCCACAGGGGATTGGTGAAAAACTGTTTTTT
TRBJ2-6 | TRBV6-6 | - | - | CASVETQGPGANVLTF | TGTGCCAGCGTAGAAACCCAGGGGCCTGGGGCCAACGTCCTGACTTTC
TRBJ2-3 | TRBV9 | TRBD1 | - | CASSAQGAIRDTQYF | TGTGCCAGCAGCGCACAGGGGGCGATTCGAGATACGCAGTATTTT
TRBJ2-1 | TRBV18 | TRBD1 | once | CASSSGTGGYNEQFF | TGTGCCAGCTCATCCGGGACAGGGGGATACAATGAGCAGTTCTTC
TRBJ1-3 | TRBV9 | - | - | CASTLEGVSTDTIYF | TGTGCCAGCACCCTTGAGGGGGTCTCTACGGACACCATATATTTT
TRBJ1-2 | TRBV18 | - | - | CASSPSREHGYGYTF | TGTGCCAGCTCACCAAGTCGGGAACACGGCTATGGCTACACCTTC
TRBJ2-1 | TRBV29-1 | - | - | CSVEEWDVGGSEQFF | TGCAGCGTTGAAGAATGGGACGTCGGGGGTTCTGAGCAGTTCTTC
TRBJ2-3 | TRBV5-6 | TRBD2 | - | CASSDFGGAGVRDTDTQYF | TGTGCCAGCAGCGACTTCGGTGGAGCGGGAGTTCGGGACACAGATACGCAGTATTTT
TRBJ2-7 | TRBV7-2 | - | - | CASSLAEEQYF | TGTGCCAGCAGCTTAGCGGAAGAGCAGTACTTC
TRBJ1-2 | TRBV9 | - | - | CASSSSGYGYTF | TGTGCCAGCAGCTCATCAGGGTACGGCTACACCTTC
TRBJ1-2 | TRBV7-9 | TRBD1 | - | CASVPLGQGYGYTF | TGTGCCAGCGTCCCCCTGGGACAGGGATATGGCTACACCTTC
TRBJ2-2 | TRBV4-2 | - | - | CASSHPPGYNTGELFF | TGTGCCAGCAGCCACCCTCCAGGGTACAACACCGGGGAGCTGTTTTTT
TRBJ2-3 | TRBV27 | TRBD2 | - | CASSLFVGLAGDTDTQYF | TGTGCCAGCAGTTTATTTGTGGGACTAGCGGGGGACACAGATACGCAGTATTTT
TRBJ2-5 | TRBV9 | - | - | CASSVAPVRGGETQYF | TGTGCCAGCAGCGTAGCGCCAGTCAGGGGGGGAGAGACCCAGTACTTC
TRBJ2-2 | TRBV11-3 | - | once | CASSLWTGELFF | TGTGCCAGCAGCTTATGGACAGGGGAGCTGTTTTTT
TRBJ2-5 | TRBV4-2 | - | - | CASSQEGQNSGTQYF | TGTGCCAGCAGCCAAGAAGGTCAGAACTCTGGGACCCAGTACTTC
TRBJ1-5 | TRBV15 | - | once | CATGKRDSNQPQHF | TGTGCCACAGGGAAAAGGGATAGCAATCAGCCCCAGCATTTT
TRBJ1-1 | TRBV18 | - | - | CASSRTEGDTEAFF | TGTGCCAGCTCACGGACGGAGGGGGACACTGAAGCTTTCTTT
TRBJ1-6 | TRBV5-6 | - | - | CASSHLREIDSPLHF | TGTGCCAGCAGTCATCTCCGGGAAATCGATTCACCCCTCCACTTT
TRBJ2-3 | TRBV5-1 | TRBD1 | - | CASRPGQGGSDTQYF | TGCGCCAGTCGACCGGGACAGGGTGGGTCAGATACGCAGTATTTT
TRBJ1-1 | TRBV4-2 | - | - | CASSQLGRKNTEAFF | TGTGCCAGCAGCCAACTGGGCCGGAAGAACACTGAAGCTTTCTTT
TRBJ1-2 | TRBV7-9 | TRBD1 | - | CASSSYRGETGYTF | TGTGCCAGCAGCTCTTACAGGGGCGAGACGGGCTACACCTTC
TRBJ1-3 | TRBV7-2 | - | - | CASSLIGQPGSGNTIYF | TGTGCCAGCAGCTTAATAGGGCAGCCCGGCTCTGGAAACACCATATATTTT
TRBJ2-2 | TRBV10-1 | - | - | CASSVTGVTGELFF | TGCGCCAGCAGTGTCACGGGGGTCACCGGGGAGCTGTTTTTT
TRBJ1-1 | TRBV5-4 | - | - | CASTPPGVGAEAFF | TGTGCCAGCACCCCGCCCGGGGTGGGGGCTGAAGCTTTCTTT
TRBJ2-3 | TRBV5-1 | - | - | CASSPDKPTDTQYF | TGCGCCAGCAGCCCGGATAAGCCCACAGATACGCAGTATTTT
TRBJ1-6 | TRBV4-1 | - | few | CASSQPASPLHF | TGCGCCAGCAGCCAACCCGCCTCACCCCTCCACTTT